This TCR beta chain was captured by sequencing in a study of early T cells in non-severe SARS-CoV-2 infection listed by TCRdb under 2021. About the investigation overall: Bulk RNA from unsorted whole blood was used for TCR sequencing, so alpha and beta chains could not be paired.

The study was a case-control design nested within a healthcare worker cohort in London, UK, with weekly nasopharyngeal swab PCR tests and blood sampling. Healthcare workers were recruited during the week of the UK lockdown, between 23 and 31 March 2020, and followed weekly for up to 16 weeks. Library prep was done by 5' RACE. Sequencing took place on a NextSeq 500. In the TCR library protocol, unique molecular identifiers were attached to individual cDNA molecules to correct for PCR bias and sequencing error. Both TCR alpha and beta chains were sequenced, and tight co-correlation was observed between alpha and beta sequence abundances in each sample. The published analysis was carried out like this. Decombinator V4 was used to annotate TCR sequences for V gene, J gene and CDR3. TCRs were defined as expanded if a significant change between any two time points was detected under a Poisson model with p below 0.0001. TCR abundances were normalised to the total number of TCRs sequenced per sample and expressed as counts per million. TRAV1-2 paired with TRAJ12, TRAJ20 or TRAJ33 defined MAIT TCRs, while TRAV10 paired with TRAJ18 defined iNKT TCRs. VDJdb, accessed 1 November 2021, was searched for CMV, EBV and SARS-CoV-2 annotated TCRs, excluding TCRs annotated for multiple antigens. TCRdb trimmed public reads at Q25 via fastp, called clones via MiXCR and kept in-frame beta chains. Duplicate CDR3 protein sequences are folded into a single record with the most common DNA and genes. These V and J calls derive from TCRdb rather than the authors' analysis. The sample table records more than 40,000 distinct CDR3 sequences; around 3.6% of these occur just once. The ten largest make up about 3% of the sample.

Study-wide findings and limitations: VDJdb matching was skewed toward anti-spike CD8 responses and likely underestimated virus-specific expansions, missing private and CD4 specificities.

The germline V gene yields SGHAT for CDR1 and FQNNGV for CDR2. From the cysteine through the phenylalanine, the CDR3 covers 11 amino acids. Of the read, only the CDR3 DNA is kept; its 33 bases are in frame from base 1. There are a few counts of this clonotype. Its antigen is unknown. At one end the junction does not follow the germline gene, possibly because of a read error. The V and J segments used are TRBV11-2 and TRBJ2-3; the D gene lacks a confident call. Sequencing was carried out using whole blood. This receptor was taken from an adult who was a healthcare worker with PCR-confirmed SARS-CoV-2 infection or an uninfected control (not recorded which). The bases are TGTGCCAGCAGCTTAGTAGATACGCGGTATTTT. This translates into CASSLVDTRYF.